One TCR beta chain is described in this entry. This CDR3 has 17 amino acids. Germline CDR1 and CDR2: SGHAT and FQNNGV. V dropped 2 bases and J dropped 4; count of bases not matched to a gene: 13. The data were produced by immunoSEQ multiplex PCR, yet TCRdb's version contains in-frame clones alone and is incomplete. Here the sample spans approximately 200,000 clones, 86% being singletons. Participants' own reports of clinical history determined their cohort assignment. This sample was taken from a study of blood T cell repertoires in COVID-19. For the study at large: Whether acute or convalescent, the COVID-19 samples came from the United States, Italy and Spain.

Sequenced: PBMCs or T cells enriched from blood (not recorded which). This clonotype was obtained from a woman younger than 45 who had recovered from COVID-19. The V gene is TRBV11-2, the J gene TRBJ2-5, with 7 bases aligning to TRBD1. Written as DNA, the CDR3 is TGTGCCAGCAGCTTAAGAAAGGGGGCGAGGAATGGAGAGACCCAGTACTTC. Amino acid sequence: CASSLRKGARNGETQYF.